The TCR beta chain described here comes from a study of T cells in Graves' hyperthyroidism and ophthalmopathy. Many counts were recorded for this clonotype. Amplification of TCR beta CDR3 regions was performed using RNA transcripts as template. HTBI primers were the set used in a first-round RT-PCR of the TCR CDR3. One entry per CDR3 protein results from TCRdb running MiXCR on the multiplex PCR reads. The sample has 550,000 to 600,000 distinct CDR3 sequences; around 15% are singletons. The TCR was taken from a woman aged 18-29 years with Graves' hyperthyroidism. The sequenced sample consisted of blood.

The CDR3, as DNA: TGTGCCAGCAGCTTAGGACGACAGGTCACCGGGGAGCTGTTTTTT. Its translation: CASSLGRQVTGELFF. The rearrangement links TRBV7-2 to TRBJ2-2; the D gene is possibly TRBD1 (6 bases). CDR1 and CDR2 (germline): SGHTA, FQGNSA. V was trimmed by 1 base and J by 4 bases, leaving 10 bases between them. The CDR3 has 15 residues.